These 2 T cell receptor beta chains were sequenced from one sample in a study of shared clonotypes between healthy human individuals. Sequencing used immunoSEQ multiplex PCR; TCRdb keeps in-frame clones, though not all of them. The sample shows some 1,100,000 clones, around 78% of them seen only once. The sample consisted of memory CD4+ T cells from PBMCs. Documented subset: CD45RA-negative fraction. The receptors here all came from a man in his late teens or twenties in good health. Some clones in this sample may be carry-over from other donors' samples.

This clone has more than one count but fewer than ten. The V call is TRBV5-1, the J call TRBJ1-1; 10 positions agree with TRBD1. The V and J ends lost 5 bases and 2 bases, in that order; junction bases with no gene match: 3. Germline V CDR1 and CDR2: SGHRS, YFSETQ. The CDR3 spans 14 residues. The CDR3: CASRGTGANTEAFF. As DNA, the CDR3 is TGCGCCAGCAGGGGGACAGGGGCTAACACTGAAGCTTTCTTT.

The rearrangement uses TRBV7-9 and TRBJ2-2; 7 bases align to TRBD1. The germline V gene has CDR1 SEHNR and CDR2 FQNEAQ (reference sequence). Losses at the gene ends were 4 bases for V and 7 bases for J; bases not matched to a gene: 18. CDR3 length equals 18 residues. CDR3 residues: CASSSQFRQGARSGELFF. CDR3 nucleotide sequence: TGTGCCAGCAGCTCCCAGTTCCGACAGGGTGCACGAAGCGGGGAGCTGTTTTTT.